A selection of T cell receptor beta chains follows, all from one sample in a study of regulatory T cells in long-lasting Graves disease. One entry per CDR3 protein, called by TCRdb with MiXCR from the multiplex PCR reads. The sample lists 530,000 or so distinct CDR3 sequences; more than 15% were seen once. The same data also contributed to another study, on T cells in Graves' hyperthyroidism and ophthalmopathy.

The material was peripheral blood mononuclear cells (PBMCs), obtained at new diagnosis, from a patient treated with antithyroid drugs. These receptors all stem from a man aged 18 to 29 with Graves disease. CDR3s include the opening cysteine and the closing phenylalanine or tryptophan. Each record gives: D gene, J gene, clone size, CDR3 length, V gene, CDR3 protein, CDR3 DNA. D genes are given only for firm matches. Clone size is stated in some rows and not others, as once, few, many or a class when expanded.

.,TRBJ1-1,many,14,TRBV3-1,CASSQTRLETEAFF,TGTGCCAGCAGCCAAACCCGACTAGAGACTGAAGCTTTCTTT
.,TRBJ2-7,few,14,TRBV28,CASRTPDPVYEQYF,TGTGCCAGCAGAACCCCTGATCCCGTATACGAGCAGTACTTC
.,TRBJ1-1,many,14,TRBV6-1,CASRPRPENTEAFF,TGTGCCAGCAGGCCCCGCCCGGAGAACACTGAAGCTTTCTTT
.,TRBJ2-7,.,16,TRBV9,CASSKGPHPSSYEQYF,TGTGCCAGCAGCAAAGGGCCACACCCTAGCTCCTACGAGCAGTACTTC
.,TRBJ1-6,.,14,TRBV20-1,CSARASAGRSPLHF,TGCAGTGCTAGGGCGTCGGCAGGGCGCTCACCCCTCCACTTT
TRBD1,TRBJ1-2,.,15,TRBV13,CASSNGGQGVWGYTF,TGTGCCAGCAGCAACGGGGGACAGGGGGTATGGGGCTACACCTTC
.,TRBJ1-2,.,17,TRBV4-1,CASSQDMSPGLGYGYTF,TGCGCCAGCAGCCAAGATATGAGCCCTGGGCTGGGCTATGGCTACACCTTC
.,TRBJ2-3,many,15,TRBV5-1,CASSRLVGLVDTQYF,TGCGCCAGCAGCCGACTAGTGGGCTTGGTAGATACGCAGTATTTT
.,TRBJ1-6,.,15,TRBV19,CASSALGGYNSPLHF,TGTGCCAGTAGTGCCCTCGGCGGGTATAATTCACCCCTCCACTTT
.,TRBJ2-3,.,15,TRBV7-9,CASSTSRASTDTQYF,TGTGCCAGCAGCACCAGTCGGGCTAGCACAGATACGCAGTATTTT
.,TRBJ1-1,.,14,TRBV27,CASSLSKLNTEAFF,TGTGCCAGCAGTTTATCCAAACTTAACACTGAAGCTTTCTTT
.,TRBJ2-1,.,15,TRBV3-1,CASSQSGQGYNEQFF,TGTGCCAGCAGCCAAAGTGGTCAGGGTTACAATGAGCAGTTCTTC
TRBD2,TRBJ2-3,few,16,TRBV6-1,CASRILAASAFDTQYF,TGTGCCAGCAGGATACTAGCGGCCTCTGCATTTGACACGCAGTATTTT
.,TRBJ2-1,.,13,TRBV6-1,CASKDSTYNEQFF,TGTGCCAGCAAGGACAGCACCTACAATGAGCAGTTCTTC
.,TRBJ2-1,.,14,TRBV20-1,CNARNLGTALVGFF,TGCAATGCTAGGAACCTCGGGACTGCTTTAGTTGGGTTCTTC
TRBD2,TRBJ2-7,.,14,TRBV20-1,CSARSGRGAYEQYF,TGCAGTGCCCGAAGCGGGAGAGGGGCCTACGAGCAGTACTTC